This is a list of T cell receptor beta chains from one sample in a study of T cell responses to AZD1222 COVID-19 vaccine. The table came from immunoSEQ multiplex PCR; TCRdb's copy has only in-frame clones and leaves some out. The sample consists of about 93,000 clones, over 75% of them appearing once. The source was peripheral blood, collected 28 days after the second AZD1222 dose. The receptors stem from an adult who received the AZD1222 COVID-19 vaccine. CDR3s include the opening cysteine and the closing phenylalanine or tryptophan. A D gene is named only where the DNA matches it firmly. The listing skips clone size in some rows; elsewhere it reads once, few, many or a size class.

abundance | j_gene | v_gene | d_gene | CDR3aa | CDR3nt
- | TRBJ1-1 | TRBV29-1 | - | CSVESGKRTEAFF | TGCAGCGTTGAATCGGGAAAGCGCACTGAAGCTTTCTTT
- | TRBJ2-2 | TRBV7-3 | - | CASSPTAGITGELFF | TGTGCCAGCAGCCCCACGGCAGGGATCACCGGGGAGCTGTTTTTT
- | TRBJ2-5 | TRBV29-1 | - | CSAGTYGETQYF | TGCAGCGCTGGGACGTACGGAGAGACCCAGTACTTC
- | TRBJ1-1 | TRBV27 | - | CASSWRMNTEAFF | TGTGCCAGCAGTTGGCGTATGAACACTGAAGCTTTCTTT
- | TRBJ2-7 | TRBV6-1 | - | CASSEEEGRLGQYF | TGTGCCAGCAGTGAAGAAGAAGGCAGATTGGGGCAGTACTTC
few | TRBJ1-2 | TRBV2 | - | CATSPDQGGYTF | TGTGCCACCTCGCCCGACCAGGGAGGCTACACCTTC
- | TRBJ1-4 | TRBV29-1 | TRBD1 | CSVAQGATNEKLFF | TGCAGCGTCGCACAGGGGGCGACTAATGAAAAACTGTTTTTT
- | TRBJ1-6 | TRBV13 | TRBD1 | CASSLQTGSDSPLHF | TGTGCCAGCAGCCTTCAGACAGGGTCGGATTCACCCCTCCACTTT
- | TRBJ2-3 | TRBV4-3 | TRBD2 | CASSQDGGGGERDTQYF | TGCGCCAGCAGCCAAGATGGTGGCGGGGGGGAGCGAGATACGCAGTATTTT
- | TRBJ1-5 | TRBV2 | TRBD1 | CASRWGQGNGNQPQHF | TGTGCCAGCAGATGGGGACAGGGGAATGGCAATCAGCCCCAGCATTTT
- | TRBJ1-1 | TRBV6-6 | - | CASSPPGQITEAFF | TGTGCCAGCAGTCCCCCCGGTCAGATCACTGAAGCTTTCTTT
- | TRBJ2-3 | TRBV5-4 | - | CASSPVSYGVDTQYF | TGTGCCAGCAGCCCCGTAAGTTACGGGGTAGATACGCAGTATTTT
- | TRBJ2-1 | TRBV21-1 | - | CASSTPDHPRRNEQFF | TGTGCCAGCAGCACCCCGGACCACCCGCGTCGCAATGAGCAGTTCTTC
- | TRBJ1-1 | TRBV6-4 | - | CASSETGRETEAFF | TGTGCCAGCAGTGAAACGGGGAGGGAAACTGAAGCTTTCTTT
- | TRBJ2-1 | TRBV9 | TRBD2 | CASSQREAYNEQFF | TGTGCCAGCAGTCAGCGGGAGGCGTACAATGAGCAGTTCTTC
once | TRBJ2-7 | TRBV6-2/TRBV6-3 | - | CASSPDPYEQYF | TGTGCCAGCAGCCCCGATCCCTACGAGCAGTACTTC
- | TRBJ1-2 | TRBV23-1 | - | CASSQMQGLDYGYTF | TGCGCCAGCAGTCAAATGCAGGGGTTGGACTATGGCTACACCTTC
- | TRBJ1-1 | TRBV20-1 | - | CSASVLSTETEAFF | TGCAGTGCTAGTGTTTTAAGTACGGAAACTGAAGCTTTCTTT
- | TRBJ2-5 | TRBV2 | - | CASSALGARRDGTQYF | TGTGCCAGCAGTGCCTTAGGAGCCAGGCGGGACGGGACCCAGTACTTC
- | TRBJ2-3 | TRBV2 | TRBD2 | CASSRGLAGGVTDTQYF | TGTGCCAGCAGTCGGGGACTAGCGGGAGGTGTGACAGATACGCAGTATTTT
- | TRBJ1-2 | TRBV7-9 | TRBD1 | CASSSHPTGFDGYTF | TGTGCCAGCAGCTCCCATCCGACAGGGTTCGATGGCTACACCTTC
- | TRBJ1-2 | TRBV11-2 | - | CASSLAAQTYGYTF | TGTGCCAGCAGCTTAGCCGCGCAGACCTATGGCTACACCTTC
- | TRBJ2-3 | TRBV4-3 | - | CASSQGRATDTQYF | TGCGCCAGCAGCCAAGGTAGGGCCACAGATACGCAGTATTTT